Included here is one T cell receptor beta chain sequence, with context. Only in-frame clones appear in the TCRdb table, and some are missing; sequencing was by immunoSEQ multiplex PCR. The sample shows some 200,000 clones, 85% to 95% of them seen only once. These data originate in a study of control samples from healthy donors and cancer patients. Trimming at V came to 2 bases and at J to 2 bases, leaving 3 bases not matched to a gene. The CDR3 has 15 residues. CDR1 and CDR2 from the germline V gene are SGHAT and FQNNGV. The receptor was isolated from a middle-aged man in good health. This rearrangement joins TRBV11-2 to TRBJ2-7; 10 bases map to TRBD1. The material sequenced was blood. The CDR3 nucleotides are TGTGCCAGCAGCTTAACAGGACAGGGGGCCTACGAGCAGTACTTC. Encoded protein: CASSLTGQGAYEQYF.